Following are 11 T cell receptor beta chains from one sample sequenced in a study of blood T cells in healthy people across ages. Using a J-beta primer mix together with a sample-barcoded 5' primer, a second PCR was run for roughly 6 to 11 cycles. MiXCR, applied by TCRdb to the 5' RACE reads, yields one record per CDR3 protein. The sample carries 700,000 or so distinct CDR3 sequences, about 24% recorded once. The sequencing input was blood. The receptors originated from a man aged 70-80 years in good health.

The rearrangement uses TRBV20-1 and TRBJ2-5; D unclear. Germline V lookup: CDR1 DFQATT, CDR2 SNEGSKA (reference sequence). This CDR3 region has 12 residues. Trimming cost V 6 bases and J 2 bases, with 10 bases left between them. CDR3 nucleotides: TGCAGTGCCCTGAGGAGTCAAGAGACCCAGTACTTC. It specifies CSALRSQETQYF.

This chain connects TRBV29-1 to TRBJ1-2; the D gene is possibly TRBD1 (5 bases). The CDR3 runs to 12 residues. V gave up 7 bases and J gave up 3 bases, with 12 bases separating them. Germline CDR1 and CDR2: SQVTM and ANQGSEA. The CDR3 DNA reads TGCAGCGCCTATGCGACAGACTATGGCTACACCTTC. This sequence encodes CSAYATDYGYTF.

The genes are TRBV28 and TRBJ2-7, with 9 bases matching TRBD1. V lost 7 bases to trimming and J lost 3 bases; unmatched junction nucleotides: 10. The CDR3 loop spans 15 amino acids. Germline V lookup: CDR1 MDHEN, CDR2 SYDVKM. CDR3 sequence (DNA): TGTGCCAGCACCTCATCGGGACAGGGCCTCTACGAGCAGTACTTC. Encoded protein: CASTSSGQGLYEQYF. Supplemented by reference TRBV28 and TRBJ2-7, the full variable domain reads DVKVTQSSRYLVKRTGEKVFLECVQDMDHENMFWYRQDPGLGLRLIYFSYDVKMKEKGDIPEGYSVSREKKERFSLILESASTNQTSMYLCASTSSGQGLYEQYFGPGTRLTVT.

V usage is TRBV7-2 and J usage is TRBJ2-3, with 8 bases matching TRBD2. CDR1 SGHTA and CDR2 FQGNSA come from the germline V gene. CDR3 length equals 15 residues. The junction had 6 bases not matched to a gene; V was cut back by 2 bases and J by 5 bases. CDR3 protein: CASSLQAGVVDTQYF. The CDR3 bases are TGTGCCAGCAGCTTACAAGCGGGAGTCGTAGATACGCAGTATTTT.

This clonotype has a handful of counts. The chain recombines TRBV12-3 or TRBV12-4 with TRBJ2-6; 7 bases agree with TRBD1. This CDR3 region has 16 residues. The ends lost 5 bases at V and 0 bases at J; junction bases unmatched: 4. The CDR3 sequence: CASSTGQSSGANVLTF. As DNA, the CDR3 is TGTGCCAGCAGTACGGGACAGTCCTCTGGGGCCAACGTCCTGACTTTC.

V and J are TRBV5-1 and TRBJ1-1; TRBD1 is a possible D gene (5 bases). CDR3 length: 14 residues. Deletions cut 2 bases from V and 3 bases from J, with 11 bases between. CDR1 and CDR2 from the germline V gene are SGHRS and YFSETQ. CDR3 sequence reads: CASSLQGGDTEAFF. The CDR3 DNA reads as TGCGCCAGCAGCTTACAAGGAGGGGACACTGAAGCTTTCTTT.

The chain combines TRBV7-2 with TRBJ1-2; D remains ambiguous. CDR1 is SGHTA and CDR2 is FQGNSA in the germline V gene. With 1 base removed from V and 8 bases from J, the gap between germline ends came to 11 bases. The CDR3 has 13 amino acids. The CDR3 loop is CASSLVSAGGYTF. CDR3 DNA: TGTGCCAGCAGCTTAGTATCGGCAGGCGGCTACACCTTC.

The rearrangement uses TRBV20-1 and TRBJ1-6, with 12 positions matching TRBD1. The germline CDR1 and CDR2 sequences are DFQATT and SNEGSKA (reference sequence). The CDR3 sequence is 17 residues long. V dropped 4 bases and J dropped 7; count of bases not matched to a gene: 11. The CDR3 loop reads CSAMLWDRGRVNSPLHF. CDR3 DNA sequence: TGCAGTGCTATGCTTTGGGACAGGGGGCGCGTGAATTCACCCCTCCACTTT.

This clonotype has a handful of counts. This chain uses TRBV5-1 with TRBJ2-7; maybe TRBD1 (6 bases). The last part of the DNA fits TRBJ2-1 better; the J call may be wrong. This CDR3 is 14 amino acids long. Germline loops: CDR1 SGHRS, CDR2 YFSETQ. CDR3 amino acids: CASSPRTAPNEQFF. CDR3 sequence (DNA): TGCGCCAGCAGCCCACGGACAGCCCCCAATGAGCAGTTCTTC.

The chain recombines TRBV12-3 or TRBV12-4 with TRBJ2-2; either TRBD1 or TRBD2 may supply D (5 bases each). This CDR3 is 15 amino acids long. V gave up 5 bases and J gave up 6 bases, with 16 bases separating them. CDR3 protein: CASSVRGLQAGELFF. DNA of the CDR3: TGTGCCAGCAGTGTTCGGGGCTTACAGGCCGGGGAGCTGTTTTTT.

CDR3 region: CASSLPTSGGGSSYNEQFF. The CDR3 nucleotides are TGCGCCAGCAGCTTACCAACTAGCGGGGGGGGCAGCTCCTACAATGAGCAGTTCTTC. This sequence joins TRBV5-1 and TRBJ2-1; 13 bases agree with TRBD2. V was pared by 2 bases and J by 0 bases, with 8 bases of the junction left unmatched. The CDR3 has 19 amino acids. CDR1 is SGHRS and CDR2 is YFSETQ in the germline V gene.